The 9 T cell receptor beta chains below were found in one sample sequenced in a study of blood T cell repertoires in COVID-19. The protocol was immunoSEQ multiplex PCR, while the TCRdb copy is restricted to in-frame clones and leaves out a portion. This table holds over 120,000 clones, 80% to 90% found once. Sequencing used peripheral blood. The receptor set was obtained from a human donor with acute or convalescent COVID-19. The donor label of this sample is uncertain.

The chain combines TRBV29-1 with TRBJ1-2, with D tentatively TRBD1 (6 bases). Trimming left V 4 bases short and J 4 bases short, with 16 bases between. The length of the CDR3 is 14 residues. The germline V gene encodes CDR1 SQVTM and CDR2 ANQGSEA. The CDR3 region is CSVGDRQDRYGYTF. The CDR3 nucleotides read TGCAGCGTTGGCGACCGACAGGACCGCTATGGCTACACCTTC.

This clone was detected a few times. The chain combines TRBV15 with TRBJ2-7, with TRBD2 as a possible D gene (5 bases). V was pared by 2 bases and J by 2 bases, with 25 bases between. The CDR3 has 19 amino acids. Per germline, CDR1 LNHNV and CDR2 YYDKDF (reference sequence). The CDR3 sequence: CATSRYPWVGLAHPYEQYV. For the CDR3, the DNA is TGTGCCACCAGCAGATACCCGTGGGTTGGGCTAGCACACCCCTACGAGCAGTACGTC.

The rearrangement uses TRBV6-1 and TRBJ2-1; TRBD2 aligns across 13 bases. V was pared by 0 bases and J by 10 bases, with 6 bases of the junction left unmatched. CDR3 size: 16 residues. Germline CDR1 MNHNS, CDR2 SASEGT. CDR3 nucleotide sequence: TGTGCCAGCAGTGAAGCCCGGACTAGCGGGGGACGGGAGCAGTTCTTC. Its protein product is CASSEARTSGGREQFF.

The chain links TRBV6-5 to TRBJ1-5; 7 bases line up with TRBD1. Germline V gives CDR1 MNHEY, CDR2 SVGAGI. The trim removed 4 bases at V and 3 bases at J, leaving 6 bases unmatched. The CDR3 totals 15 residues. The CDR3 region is CASSSRDSYNQPQHF. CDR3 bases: TGTGCCAGCAGTTCCCGGGACAGTTACAATCAGCCCCAGCATTTT.

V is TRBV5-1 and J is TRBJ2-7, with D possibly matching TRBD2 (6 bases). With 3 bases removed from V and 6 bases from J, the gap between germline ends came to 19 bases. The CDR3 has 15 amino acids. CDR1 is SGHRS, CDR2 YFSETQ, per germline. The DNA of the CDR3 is TGCGCCAGCAGCTCCGGACTAAGAGGTACAGCCGAGCAGTACGTC. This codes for CASSSGLRGTAEQYV.

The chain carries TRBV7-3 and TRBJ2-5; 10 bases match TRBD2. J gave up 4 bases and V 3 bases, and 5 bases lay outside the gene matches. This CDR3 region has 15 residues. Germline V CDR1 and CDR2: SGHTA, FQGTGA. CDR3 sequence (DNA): TGTGCCAGCAGCTTGCTAGCGGGAGCTAGAGAGACCCAGTACTTC. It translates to CASSLLAGARETQYF.

The CDR3 reads CASSPGGGIEKLFF. DNA for the CDR3: TGCGCCAGCAGCCCGGGAGGGGGTATTGAAAAACTGTTTTTT. The V gene is TRBV5-1, the J gene TRBJ1-4; possible D gene TRBD1, 6 bases. The V end lost 4 bases, the J end lost 7 bases, and 14 bases lay between the germline ends. The CDR3 has 14 residues. Germline lookup yields CDR1 SGHRS and CDR2 YFSETQ.

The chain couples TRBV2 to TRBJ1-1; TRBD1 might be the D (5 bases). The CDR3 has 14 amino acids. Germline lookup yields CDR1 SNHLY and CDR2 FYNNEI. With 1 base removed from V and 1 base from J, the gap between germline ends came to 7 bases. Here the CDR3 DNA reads TGTGCCAGCAGTGAAGACAGGTGGAACACTGAAGCTTTCTTT. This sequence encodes CASSEDRWNTEAFF.

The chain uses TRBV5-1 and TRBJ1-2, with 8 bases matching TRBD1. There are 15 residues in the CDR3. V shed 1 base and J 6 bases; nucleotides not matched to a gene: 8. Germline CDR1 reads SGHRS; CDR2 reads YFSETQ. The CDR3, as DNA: TGCGCCAGCAGCTTGAATACAGGGGGAAGGGATGGCTACACCTTC. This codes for CASSLNTGGRDGYTF.